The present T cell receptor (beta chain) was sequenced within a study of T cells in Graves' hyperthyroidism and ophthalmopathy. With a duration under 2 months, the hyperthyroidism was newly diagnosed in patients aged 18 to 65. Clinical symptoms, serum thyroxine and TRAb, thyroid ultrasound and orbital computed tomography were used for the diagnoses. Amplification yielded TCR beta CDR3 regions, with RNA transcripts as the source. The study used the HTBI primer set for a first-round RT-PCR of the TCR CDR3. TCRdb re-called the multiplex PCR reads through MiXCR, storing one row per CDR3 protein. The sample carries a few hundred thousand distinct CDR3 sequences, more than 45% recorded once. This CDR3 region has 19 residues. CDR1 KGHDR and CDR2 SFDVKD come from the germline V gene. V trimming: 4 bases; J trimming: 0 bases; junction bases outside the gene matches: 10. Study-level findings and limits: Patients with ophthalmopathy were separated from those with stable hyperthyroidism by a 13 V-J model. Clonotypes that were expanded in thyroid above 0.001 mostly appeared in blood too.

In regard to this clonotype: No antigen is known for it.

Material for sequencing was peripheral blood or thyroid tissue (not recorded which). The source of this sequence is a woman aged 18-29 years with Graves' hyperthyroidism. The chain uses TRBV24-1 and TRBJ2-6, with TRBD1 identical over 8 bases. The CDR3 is CATSDPRDRRDSGANVLTF. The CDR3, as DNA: TGTGCCACCAGTGACCCCAGGGACAGGCGAGACTCTGGGGCCAACGTCCTGACTTTC.